The T cell receptor (beta chain) described here comes from a study of cytomegalovirus exposure and HLA in healthy donors. Study information: A subsequent analysis reported that the approximately 120 validation repertoires were produced on the same platform that had also been used for the roughly 700 first-cohort repertoires.

Sequencing used immunoSEQ multiplex PCR; TCRdb keeps in-frame clones, though not all of them. Among about 120,000 clones listed, under 90% were seen once. The V segment lost 4 bases and the J segment 4 bases; nucleotides outside the gene matches: 2. This CDR3 region has 13 residues. Germline values: CDR1 SNHLY, CDR2 FYNNEI. This clonotype was obtained from a woman in her 30s in good health and CMV-seronegative. This rearrangement joins TRBV2 to TRBJ2-5; 8 nucleotides agree with TRBD1. Sample: PBMCs. The CDR3 nucleotides are TGTGCCAGCAGTGGGCAGGGGGCAGAGACCCAGTACTTC. It is translated as CASSGQGAETQYF.